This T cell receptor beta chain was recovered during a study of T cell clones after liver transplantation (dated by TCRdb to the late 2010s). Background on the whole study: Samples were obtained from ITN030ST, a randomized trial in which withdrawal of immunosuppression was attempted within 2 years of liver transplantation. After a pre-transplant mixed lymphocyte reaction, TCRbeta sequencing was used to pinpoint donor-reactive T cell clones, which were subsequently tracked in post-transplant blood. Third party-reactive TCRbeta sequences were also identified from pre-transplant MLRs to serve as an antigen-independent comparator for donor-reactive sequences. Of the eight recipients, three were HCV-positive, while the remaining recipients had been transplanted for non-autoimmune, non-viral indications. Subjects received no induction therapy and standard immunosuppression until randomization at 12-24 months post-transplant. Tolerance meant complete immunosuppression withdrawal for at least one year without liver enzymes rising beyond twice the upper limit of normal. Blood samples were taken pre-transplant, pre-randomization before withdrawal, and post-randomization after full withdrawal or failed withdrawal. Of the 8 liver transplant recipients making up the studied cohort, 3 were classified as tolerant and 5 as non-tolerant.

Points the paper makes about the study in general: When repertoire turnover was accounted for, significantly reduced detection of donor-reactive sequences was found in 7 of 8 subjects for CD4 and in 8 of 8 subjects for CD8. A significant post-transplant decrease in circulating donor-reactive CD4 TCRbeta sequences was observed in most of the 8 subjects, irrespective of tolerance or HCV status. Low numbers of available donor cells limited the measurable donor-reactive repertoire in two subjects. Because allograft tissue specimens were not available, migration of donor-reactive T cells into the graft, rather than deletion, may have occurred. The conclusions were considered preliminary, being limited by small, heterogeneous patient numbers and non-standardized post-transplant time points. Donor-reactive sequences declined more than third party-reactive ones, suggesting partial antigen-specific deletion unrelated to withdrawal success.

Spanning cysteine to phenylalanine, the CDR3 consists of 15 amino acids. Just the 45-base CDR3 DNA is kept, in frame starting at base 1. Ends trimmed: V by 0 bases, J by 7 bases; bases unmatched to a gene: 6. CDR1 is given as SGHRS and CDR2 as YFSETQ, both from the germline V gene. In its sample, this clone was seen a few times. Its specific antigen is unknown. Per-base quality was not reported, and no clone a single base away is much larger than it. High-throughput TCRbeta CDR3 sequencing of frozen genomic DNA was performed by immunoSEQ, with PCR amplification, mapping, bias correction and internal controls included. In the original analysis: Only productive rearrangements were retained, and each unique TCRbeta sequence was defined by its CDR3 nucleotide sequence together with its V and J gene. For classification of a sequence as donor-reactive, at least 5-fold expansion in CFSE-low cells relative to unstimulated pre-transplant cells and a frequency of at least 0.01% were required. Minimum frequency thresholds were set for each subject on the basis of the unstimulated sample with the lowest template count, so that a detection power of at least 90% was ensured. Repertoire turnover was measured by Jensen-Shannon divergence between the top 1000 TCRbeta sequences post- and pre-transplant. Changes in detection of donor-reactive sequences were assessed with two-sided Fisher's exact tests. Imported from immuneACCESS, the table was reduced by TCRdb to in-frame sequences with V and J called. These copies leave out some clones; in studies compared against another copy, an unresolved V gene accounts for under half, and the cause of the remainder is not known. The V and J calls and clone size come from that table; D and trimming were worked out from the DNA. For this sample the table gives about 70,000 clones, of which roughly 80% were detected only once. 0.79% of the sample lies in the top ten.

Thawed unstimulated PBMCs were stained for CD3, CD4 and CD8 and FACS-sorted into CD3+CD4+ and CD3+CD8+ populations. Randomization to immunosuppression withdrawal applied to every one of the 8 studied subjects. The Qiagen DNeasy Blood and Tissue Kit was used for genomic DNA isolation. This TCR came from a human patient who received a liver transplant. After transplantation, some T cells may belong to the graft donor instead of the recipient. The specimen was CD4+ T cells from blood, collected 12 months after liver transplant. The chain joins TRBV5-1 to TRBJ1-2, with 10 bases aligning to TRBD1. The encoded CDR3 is CASSLGRTGGSGYTF. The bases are TGCGCCAGCAGCTTGGGCAGGACAGGGGGTAGTGGCTACACCTTC.